One TCR beta chain is described in this entry. Its antigen is currently unknown. This specimen belongs to a study of cytomegalovirus exposure and HLA in healthy donors. Study-wide results and limits: TCR beta V segments were, for the most part, productive about 87% or about 30% of the time in an earlier analysis. The dataset shows that most TCR sequences were rare, while some public TCRs occurred in many donors. Further analysis, carried out later, found HLA-associated TCR beta chains more clonally expanded than equally common other chains.

PCR involved 60 Vbeta and 13 Jbeta primers. Produced via immunoSEQ multiplex PCR; TCRdb's table is partial and in-frame only. This table has approximately 160,000 clones, 60% to 80% appearing once. The CDR3 loop spans 15 amino acids. Germline-derived CDR1 and CDR2 are SGHVS and FNYEAQ. V was cut by 6 bases and J by 4 bases, with 16 bases left in between. The chain carries TRBV7-6 and TRBJ2-1, with D perhaps TRBD1 (6 bases). Sequencing was carried out using PBMCs. The sequence derives from a woman between 50 and 59 years old in good health and CMV-seropositive. CDR3 bases: TGTGCCAGCAGACCCGGGACACAACCTTACAATGAGCAGTTCTTC. Translating it yields CASRPGTQPYNEQFF.